This TCR beta chain was retrieved from a study of identical twins. Unique molecular identifiers were in the cDNA, with template-switch universal primer binding. TCRdb fed the 5' RACE reads into MiXCR, producing one record per CDR3 protein. The data contain about 900,000 distinct CDR3 sequences, approximately 13% of them singletons. This clonotype was observed a few times. Germline V CDR1 and CDR2: SQVTM, ANQGSEA. V dropped 4 bases and J dropped 4; count of bases not matched to a gene: 7. This CDR3 spans 13 amino acids. These data also formed part of another study, on yellow fever vaccine responses in identical twins.

Input material: PBMCs. This rearrangement joins TRBV29-1 to TRBJ2-7; 7 bases are shared with TRBD2. This TCR was sampled from a young woman in good health. CDR3 nucleotides: TGCAGCGTTGTTCGCCCCGGGAGGTACGAGCAGTACTTC. Translated, it gives CSVVRPGRYEQYF.